Each of the 24 T cell receptor beta chains below was sequenced from the same sample in a study of CD8 T cells in Susac syndrome. The RNA input was roughly 0.45 to 1 ug, and it was reverse transcribed with random hexamers. TCRdb fed the immunoSEQ multiplex PCR reads into MiXCR, producing one record per CDR3 protein. The sample contains more than 95,000 distinct CDR3 sequences, roughly 93% of which appear only once. Sequenced sample: CD8+ T cells from PBMCs. All receptors come from a human donor with multiple sclerosis.

The V and J genes are TRBV6-2 or TRBV6-3 and TRBJ1-1; D gene uncertain. The V and J ends lost 2 bases and 7 bases respectively, with 20 bases between them. There are 16 residues in the CDR3. Looked up from germline, CDR1 is MNHEY and CDR2 is SVGEGT. The CDR3 DNA sequence: TGTGCCAGCAGTTACGGAGGGAGTTTGGGAGGACTTGAAGCTTTCTTT. Amino acid sequence: CASSYGGSLGGLEAFF.

The chain has TRBV7-2 and TRBJ1-4; 7 nucleotides line up with TRBD1. The CDR3 sequence is 17 residues long. Germline CDR1 and CDR2: SGHTA and FQGNSA. Losses at the gene ends were 5 bases for V and 4 bases for J; bases not matched to a gene: 13. The CDR3 region is CASSHRDRNEYNEKLFF. CDR3 nucleotide sequence: TGTGCCAGCAGCCACCGGGACAGAAATGAATATAATGAAAAACTGTTTTTT.

The chain employs TRBV12-3 or TRBV12-4 and TRBJ2-5; D gene unclear. V lost 5 bases and J 5 bases, leaving 15 bases between the germline ends. The CDR3 is 14 amino acids. The CDR3 loop reads CASSPDASRETQYF. As DNA, the CDR3 is TGTGCCAGCAGTCCCGACGCGAGTAGGGAGACCCAGTACTTC.

The chain uses TRBV5-4 and TRBJ1-1; 9 bases are shared with TRBD1. The J segment lost 5 bases and the V segment lost 3 bases, leaving 8 bases of the junction unmatched. CDR3 length: 15 amino acids. Germline V gives CDR1 SGHNT, CDR2 YYREEE (reference sequence). This CDR3 reads CASSSPQGAQTEAFF. CDR3 nucleotide sequence: TGTGCCAGCAGCTCCCCACAGGGGGCGCAGACTGAAGCTTTCTTT.

CDR3 sequence: CASSATGGTADLNIQYF. The CDR3 nucleotides read TGTGCCAGCAGCGCCACGGGGGGAACCGCAGACTTAAACATTCAGTACTTC. The V call is TRBV12-3 or TRBV12-4, the J call TRBJ2-4, with TRBD2 identical over 7 bases. This CDR3 is 17 amino acids long. V lost 6 bases to trimming and J lost 6 bases; unmatched junction nucleotides: 17.

The genes are TRBV4-1 and TRBJ1-1, with 8 bases identical to TRBD1. The germline V gene encodes CDR1 MGHRA and CDR2 YSYEKL. The length of the CDR3 is 16 residues. The junction had 13 bases not matched to a gene; V was cut back by 1 base and J by 9 bases. The CDR3 region is CASSQALRDRRLQAFF. CDR3 in DNA: TGCGCCAGCAGCCAAGCCCTGAGGGACAGGAGACTTCAAGCTTTCTTT.

The V gene is TRBV2, the J gene TRBJ2-7; D is unclear. V lost 7 bases and J lost 1, with 8 bases in between. CDR1 SNHLY and CDR2 FYNNEI come from the germline V gene. The CDR3 length is 12 residues. The CDR3 DNA reads as TGTGCCAGCATGGAGCAGTCCTACGAGCAGTACGTC. It translates to CASMEQSYEQYV.

This chain joins TRBV3-1 and TRBJ2-7; D gene uncertain. The ends were cut back, 5 bases at V and 4 bases at J, with 12 bases in the middle. Per the germline V gene, CDR1 is LGHDT and CDR2 is YNNKEL (reference sequence). The CDR3 consists of 13 residues. The DNA for the CDR3 is TGTGCCAGCAGCTGGCAGTCCTTGTACGAGCAGTACTTC. Its protein is CASSWQSLYEQYF.

Worth noting for this clonotype: A read error may account for a junction end that differs from germline. This chain joins TRBV7-6 and TRBJ1-2; D gene uncertain. Per germline, CDR1 SGHVS and CDR2 FNYEAQ. The CDR3 is made up of 12 amino acids. The CDR3 loop is CASSPPSGGWAF. DNA for the CDR3: TGTGCCAGCAGCCCTCCGAGTGGTGGTTGGGCCTTC. The entire variable domain, with the rest obtained from reference TRBV7-6 and TRBJ1-2, is as follows: GAGVSQSPRYKVTKRGQDVALRCDPISGHVSLYWYRQALGQGPEFLTYFNYEAQQDKSGLPNDRFSAERPEGSISTLTIQRTEQRDSAMYRCASSPPSGGWAFGSGTRLTVV.

The chain has TRBV3-1 and TRBJ1-5, with a possible D match to TRBD1 (5 bases). The germline V gene encodes CDR1 LGHDT and CDR2 YNNKEL (reference sequence). CDR3 size: 15 residues. V was cut by 0 bases and J by 6 bases, with 12 bases left in between. CDR3 nucleotide sequence: TGTGCCAGCAGCCAAGACCAGGGTGTGGGTCAGCCCCAGCATTTT. This codes for CASSQDQGVGQPQHF.

A single count supports this clonotype. The V gene is TRBV20-1, the J gene TRBJ1-2, with 9 positions matching TRBD1. Losses at the gene ends were 4 bases for V and 2 bases for J; bases not matched to a gene: 5. The CDR3 contains 14 residues. Germline values: CDR1 DFQATT, CDR2 SNEGSKA (reference sequence). The CDR3 here is CSAKTTGGNYGYTF. The DNA of the CDR3 is TGCAGTGCTAAAACAACAGGGGGCAACTATGGCTACACCTTC.

This sequence joins TRBV20-1 and TRBJ2-1; D ambiguous. V lost 0 bases and J 5 bases, leaving 14 bases between the germline ends. This CDR3 is 15 amino acids long. The V gene's germline CDR1 is DFQATT and CDR2 SNEGSKA (reference sequence). The CDR3 DNA is TGCAGTGCTAGAGACAGTCCAGCTATCAACAATGAGCAGTTCTTC. Translation gives CSARDSPAINNEQFF.

The chain joins TRBV4-1 to TRBJ2-5; 7 nucleotides line up with TRBD1. The length of the CDR3 is 14 residues. The germline gives CDR1 MGHRA, CDR2 YSYEKL. V gave up 4 bases and J gave up 1 base; unmatched junction bases: 3. CDR3 DNA sequence: TGCGCCAGCAGCCGCAACAGGGGCCAAGAGACCCAGTACTTC. It translates to CASSRNRGQETQYF.

This chain joins TRBV4-1 and TRBJ2-1; D not resolved. The germline CDR1 and CDR2 sequences are MGHRA and YSYEKL. There are 14 residues in the CDR3. V lost 0 bases to trimming and J lost 5 bases, with 8 bases between them. CDR3 DNA: TGCGCCAGCAGCCAAGATCCGCGACACAATGAGCAGTTCTTC. It yields the protein CASSQDPRHNEQFF.

The V call is TRBV9, the J call TRBJ2-2; D perhaps matches TRBD1 (5 bases). This CDR3 contains 15 residues. Germline CDR1 and CDR2: SGDLS and YYNGEE. The V end was cut by 3 bases, the J end by 2 bases, with 11 bases between. Here the CDR3 reads CASSARTGNTGELFF. The CDR3, as DNA: TGTGCCAGCAGCGCAAGAACAGGAAACACCGGGGAGCTGTTTTTT.

This rearrangement joins TRBV7-9 to TRBJ1-1, with D tentatively TRBD1 (5 bases). The V and J ends lost 5 bases and 7 bases respectively, with 17 bases between them. Germline V gene data show CDR1 as SEHNR and CDR2 as FQNEAQ (reference sequence). This CDR3 is 14 amino acids long. The CDR3 reads CASSLDPGPSEAFF. CDR3 nucleotide sequence: TGTGCCAGCAGCCTGGACCCGGGACCTAGTGAAGCTTTCTTT. Using reference TRBV7-9 and TRBJ1-1 for the parts outside the CDR3, the full variable domain is DTGVSQNPRHKITKRGQNVTFRCDPISEHNRLYWYRQTLGQGPEFLTYFQNEAQLEKSRLLSDRFSAERPKGSFSTLEIQRTEQGDSAMYLCASSLDPGPSEAFFGQGTRLTVV.

This chain joins TRBV29-1 and TRBJ2-7, with TRBD1 as a possible D gene (5 bases). The CDR3 loop spans 14 amino acids. Germline V gene sequence: CDR1 SQVTM, CDR2 ANQGSEA. V gave up 4 bases and J gave up 5 bases, with 18 bases separating them. CDR3 DNA sequence: TGCAGCGTTGGGGGCGTACCCCCCGTTGACGAGCAGTACTTC. This gives the protein CSVGGVPPVDEQYF.

The rearrangement joins TRBV29-1 to TRBJ2-3; D gene unclear. This CDR3 has 12 residues. Trimming took 7 bases from V and 6 from J, leaving 14 bases between them. From germline, CDR1 is SQVTM and CDR2 ANQGSEA. CDR3 in amino acids: CSARLQRDTQYF. The CDR3 DNA is TGCAGCGCCCGCCTACAGCGCGATACGCAGTATTTT.

The chain links TRBV29-1 to TRBJ2-1, with TRBD2 matching 14 bases. V was pared by 7 bases and J by 0 bases, with 11 bases of the junction left unmatched. Germline assignment: CDR1 SQVTM and CDR2 ANQGSEA. The length of the CDR3 is 18 residues. The CDR3 protein is CSARGTSGGADSYNEQFF. DNA for the CDR3: TGCAGCGCCAGGGGGACTAGCGGGGGCGCCGACTCCTACAATGAGCAGTTCTTC.

This clonotype was found once. The V gene is TRBV11-2, the J gene TRBJ2-7; no clear D. Trimming pared 9 bases from V and 7 bases from J, leaving 4 bases between. The CDR3 extends over 8 amino acids. Germline V gives CDR1 SGHAT, CDR2 FQNNGV. CDR3 protein: CARGEQYF. CDR3 bases: TGTGCCAGGGGAGAGCAGTACTTC.

The chain joins TRBV12-5 to TRBJ1-5; D gene uncertain. The ends were cut back, 7 bases at V and 2 bases at J, with 18 bases in the middle. This CDR3 contains 16 residues. The germline CDR1 and CDR2 sequences are LGHNT and FRNRAP. The CDR3 here is CASASDLPVGNQPQHF. As DNA, the CDR3 is TGTGCTAGTGCTTCGGACTTACCAGTGGGCAATCAGCCCCAGCATTTT. Supplemented by reference TRBV12-5 and TRBJ1-5, the full variable domain reads DARVTQTPRHKVTEMGQEVTMRCQPILGHNTVFWYRQTMMQGLELLAYFRNRAPLDDSGMPKDRFSAEMPDATLATLKIQPSEPRDSAVYFCASASDLPVGNQPQHFGDGTRLSIL.

The rearrangement joins TRBV25-1 to TRBJ2-2, with D possibly TRBD1 on 6 matching bases. The V end lost 2 bases, the J end lost 6 bases, and 19 bases lay between the germline ends. This CDR3 region has 17 residues. The germline V gene encodes CDR1 MGHDK and CDR2 SYGVNS. The CDR3 DNA sequence: TGTGCCAGCAGTGAAAAGGACAGAGCATCTGGGGCCGGGGAGCTGTTTTTT. Translating it yields CASSEKDRASGAGELFF.

The J gene is TRBJ1-2, the V gene TRBV29-1, with 10 bases that match TRBD1. CDR1 SQVTM and CDR2 ANQGSEA come from the germline V gene. The CDR3 runs to 18 residues. Unmatched junction bases numbered 10, after V lost 0 bases and J lost 0 bases. The CDR3 region is CSVEDPRGGQGANYGYTF. CDR3 DNA: TGCAGCGTTGAAGATCCACGGGGTGGACAGGGGGCTAACTATGGCTACACCTTC.

The genes are TRBV29-1 and TRBJ1-1; no definite D call. The length of the CDR3 is 13 residues. The germline V and J ends were trimmed by 7 bases and 1 base, with 13 bases remaining between them. Germline V gene data show CDR1 as SQVTM and CDR2 as ANQGSEA. The CDR3 sequence is CSGVPDKNTEAFF. CDR3 nucleotides: TGCAGCGGGGTCCCAGACAAGAACACTGAAGCTTTCTTT.